The 31 T cell receptor beta chains presented below share a single source sample, sequenced in a study of blood T cell repertoires in COVID-19. TCRdb's copy holds only in-frame clones and misses some; the assay was immunoSEQ multiplex PCR. This sample yields roughly 51,000 clones, of which 90% are seen a single time; less than 6.5% belongs to the top ten. The sequenced sample consisted of peripheral blood. These receptors originate from a man in his sixties or seventies with acute or convalescent COVID-19.

The chain uses TRBV29-1 and TRBJ1-2, with D possibly being TRBD1 (5 bases). CDR1 and CDR2 from the germline V gene are SQVTM and ANQGSEA. The CDR3 has 14 amino acids. Trimming took off 0 bases at V and 6 bases at J, with 14 bases between the two ends. The CDR3 DNA reads TGCAGCGTTGAAGATCGTGGCCAGGGCGATGGCTACACCTTC. It translates to CSVEDRGQGDGYTF.

The chain couples TRBV9 to TRBJ1-1; 7 bases fit TRBD1. CDR1 and CDR2 from the germline V gene are SGDLS and YYNGEE. Unmatched junction bases numbered 9, after V lost 3 bases and J lost 4 bases. This CDR3 spans 15 amino acids. Written as DNA, the CDR3 is TGTGCCAGCAGCGAGGGGACAGTTTTCGGCACTGAAGCTTTCTTT. Protein product: CASSEGTVFGTEAFF.

This clone was observed a handful of times. The chain couples TRBV7-9 to TRBJ2-5; 12 bases map to TRBD1. J gave up 5 bases and V 5 bases, and 12 bases lay outside the gene matches. The CDR3 extends over 17 amino acids. The germline CDR1 and CDR2 sequences are SEHNR and FQNEAQ (reference sequence). CDR3 protein: CASSTYRDRGLGETQYF. CDR3 in DNA: TGTGCCAGCAGCACCTACCGGGACAGGGGGCTCGGGGAGACCCAGTACTTC.

This rearrangement joins TRBV11-2 to TRBJ1-2; 8 positions agree with TRBD1. The CDR3 is 16 residues long. V trimming: 5 bases; J trimming: 2 bases; junction bases outside the gene matches: 10. Looked up from germline, CDR1 is SGHAT and CDR2 is FQNNGV. The CDR3 here is CASSQGTGGYNYGYTF. The CDR3 DNA reads TGTGCCAGCAGCCAAGGCACAGGGGGATACAACTATGGCTACACCTTC.

The rearrangement links TRBV5-5 to TRBJ1-5; TRBD1 aligns across 7 bases. The junction had 9 bases not matched to a gene; V was cut back by 4 bases and J by 2 bases. The CDR3 totals 16 residues. CDR1 and CDR2 from the germline V gene are SGHKS and YYEKEE (reference sequence). For the CDR3, the DNA is TGTGCCAGCAGCCCTCGACAGGGATATGGCAATCAGCCCCAGCATTTT. This translates into CASSPRQGYGNQPQHF.

V is TRBV28 and J is TRBJ1-2; the match to TRBD1 covers 10 bases. The CDR3 runs 14 residues. Germline V CDR1 and CDR2: MDHEN, SYDVKM. The J segment lost 2 bases and the V segment lost 5 bases, leaving 2 bases of the junction unmatched. The CDR3 DNA is TGTGCCAGCAGTGAGGGACAGGGGAACTATGGCTACACCTTC. Protein product: CASSEGQGNYGYTF.

V is TRBV7-3 and J is TRBJ2-5; the match to TRBD1 covers 10 bases. V was clipped by 4 bases and J by 4 bases; unmatched bases: 3. Germline CDR1 and CDR2: SGHTA and FQGTGA. The CDR3 has 14 residues. The CDR3 region has the DNA TGTGCCAGCAGCTGGACAGGGGGTGGAGAGACCCAGTACTTC. Its protein product is CASSWTGGGETQYF.

This rearrangement joins TRBV27 to TRBJ1-3, with TRBD1 matching over 8 bases. The V gene's germline CDR1 is MNHEY and CDR2 SMNVEV (reference sequence). This CDR3 region has 13 residues. The V gene end was trimmed by 4 bases and the J gene end by 10 bases; junction bases not matched to a gene: 6. In DNA form, the CDR3 reads TGTGCCAGCAGTTCTCGGACAGGGCGGACCATATATTTT. This gives the protein CASSSRTGRTIYF.

V is TRBV3-1 (or the pseudogene TRBV3-2) and J is TRBJ1-5, with D perhaps TRBD1 (6 bases). This CDR3 contains 17 residues. Per the germline V gene, CDR1 is LGHDT and CDR2 is YNNKEL (reference sequence). The V end lost 4 bases, the J end lost 2 bases, and 18 bases lay between the germline ends. CDR3 sequence reads: CASSLGTGGWGNQPQHF. Here the CDR3 DNA reads TGTGCCAGCAGCCTCGGTACGGGGGGCTGGGGCAATCAGCCCCAGCATTTT.

The gene calls are TRBV4-2 and TRBJ1-6; D is unclear. V lost 0 bases, J lost 6 bases, and 12 bases lay in between. This CDR3 spans 16 amino acids. Germline V gene sequence: CDR1 LGHNA, CDR2 YNFKEQ. The CDR3 region is CASSQDRVRGNSPLHF. Here the CDR3 DNA reads TGTGCCAGCAGCCAAGATCGGGTCCGAGGTAATTCACCCCTCCACTTT.

The gene calls are TRBV25-1 and TRBJ1-3; D may be TRBD1 (6 bases). Looked up from germline, CDR1 is MGHDK and CDR2 is SYGVNS. The CDR3 is 13 residues long. V was shortened by 9 bases and J by 3 bases, with 12 bases between the two germline ends. The CDR3, as DNA: TGTGCCAGTGTACAGGGTTTTGGAAACACCATATATTTT. Translated: CASVQGFGNTIYF.

The gene calls are TRBV30 and TRBJ1-2; D is ambiguous. Trimming stripped 0 bases from V and 4 bases from J, with 9 bases between. Germline V gene data show CDR1 as GTSNPN and CDR2 as SVGIG (reference sequence). There are 13 residues in the CDR3. In DNA form, the CDR3 reads TGTGCCTGGAGTGTCCCCCCCAGCTATGGCTACACCTTC. Its translation is CAWSVPPSYGYTF.

The rearrangement joins TRBV30 to TRBJ1-5, with TRBD1 as a possible D gene (5 bases). Germline loops: CDR1 GTSNPN, CDR2 SVGIG (reference sequence). The CDR3 covers 15 residues. Trimming took 2 bases from V and 4 from J, leaving 15 bases between them. The DNA of the CDR3 is TGTGCCTGGAGTCCCGCGGGGGGAGGGAATCAGCCCCAGCATTTT. Its protein product is CAWSPAGGGNQPQHF.

The V and J genes are TRBV7-9 and TRBJ1-4; no clear D. The CDR3 spans 15 residues. CDR1 SEHNR and CDR2 FQNEAQ come from the germline V gene (reference sequence). V was cut by 2 bases and J by 3 bases, with 10 bases left in between. The CDR3 loop reads CASSLSGASNEKLFF. The CDR3 nucleotides read TGTGCCAGCAGCTTATCGGGAGCCTCTAATGAAAAACTGTTTTTT.

This rearrangement joins TRBV27 to TRBJ1-1, with TRBD1 matching over 8 bases. The CDR3 is 15 amino acids. The J segment lost 4 bases and the V segment lost 3 bases, leaving 7 bases of the junction unmatched. CDR1 is MNHEY, CDR2 SMNVEV, per germline (reference sequence). Here the CDR3 reads CASSFGGQGVTEAFF. DNA of the CDR3: TGTGCCAGCAGTTTCGGTGGACAGGGAGTCACTGAAGCTTTCTTT.

The V gene is TRBV5-6, the J gene TRBJ2-3; TRBD1 aligns across 7 bases. V was pared by 4 bases and J by 2 bases, with 13 bases of the junction left unmatched. The germline gives CDR1 SGHDT, CDR2 YYEEEE. The CDR3 consists of 17 residues. The CDR3 DNA is TGTGCCAGCAGCCCCTGGACAGGATCATTACTCACAGATACGCAGTATTTT. As protein: CASSPWTGSLLTDTQYF.

This clone was recorded only once. The gene calls are TRBV7-3 and TRBJ1-2; weak D call: TRBD1 (5 bases). Per germline, CDR1 SGHTA and CDR2 FQGTGA. The ends were cut back, 5 bases at V and 8 bases at J, with 15 bases in the middle. CDR3 length equals 13 residues. The CDR3 loop reads CASSATPGVGYTF. CDR3 DNA: TGTGCCAGCAGCGCGACTCCGGGGGTCGGCTACACCTTC.

The gene calls are TRBV4-2 and TRBJ1-3, with TRBD1 as a possible D gene (5 bases). Germline CDR1 is LGHNA and CDR2 is YNFKEQ. V was shortened by 4 bases and J by 4 bases, with 14 bases between the two germline ends. CDR3 length: 15 amino acids. DNA of the CDR3: TGTGCCAGCAGCCGGGAGGGCCAGGGAGGAAACACCATATATTTT. Its translation: CASSREGQGGNTIYF.

The chain combines TRBV6-6 with TRBJ1-2; tentatively, D is TRBD1 (6 bases). Germline values: CDR1 MNHNY, CDR2 SVGAGI (reference sequence). Trimming pared 5 bases from V and 8 bases from J, leaving 15 bases between. The CDR3 runs to 13 residues. CDR3 residues: CASSQQGIGGYTF. CDR3 sequence (DNA): TGTGCCAGCAGTCAACAGGGAATCGGGGGCTACACCTTC.

The chain uses TRBV5-1 and TRBJ2-7, with D possibly matching TRBD2 (6 bases). There are 14 residues in the CDR3. Per germline, CDR1 SGHRS and CDR2 YFSETQ. The V and J ends lost 0 bases and 3 bases respectively, with 10 bases between them. This CDR3 reads CASSLDAGNYEQYF. CDR3 sequence (DNA): TGCGCCAGCAGCTTGGATGCGGGGAACTACGAGCAGTACTTC.

The genes are TRBV6-5 and TRBJ1-1; a possible D gene is TRBD1 (6 bases). V was pared by 6 bases and J by 5 bases, with 16 bases between. Germline CDR1 and CDR2: MNHEY and SVGAGI. This CDR3 region has 14 residues. The CDR3: CASRVSGEGTEAFF. DNA for the CDR3: TGTGCCAGCAGAGTATCAGGGGAGGGAACTGAAGCTTTCTTT.

V is TRBV7-9 and J is TRBJ2-5; D is perhaps TRBD1 (6 bases). The CDR3 spans 14 residues. Germline V gene lookup returns CDR1 SEHNR and CDR2 FQNEAQ (reference sequence). V lost 0 bases and J 5 bases, leaving 10 bases between the germline ends. CDR3 DNA sequence: TGTGCCAGCAGCTTAGCCTCAGGGGTGGAGACCCAGTACTTC. Its protein is CASSLASGVETQYF.

The DNA of the CDR3 is TGCGCCAGCAGCCAAGATCTGAAGGGGTTTCCGCGGAACACTGAAGCTTTCTTT. Protein product: CASSQDLKGFPRNTEAFF. The chain couples TRBV4-1 to TRBJ1-1; weak D call: TRBD1 (5 bases). Germline CDR1 reads MGHRA; CDR2 reads YSYEKL. The CDR3 runs 18 residues. Trimming removed 0 bases from V and 1 base from J, with 18 bases in between.

The chain has TRBV5-1 and TRBJ1-3; TRBD1 agrees at 9 bases. Germline trimming cut 0 bases from V and 7 bases from J; bases unmatched to any gene: 5. The CDR3 is 15 amino acids. Germline lookup yields CDR1 SGHRS and CDR2 YFSETQ. The CDR3 region has the DNA TGCGCCAGCAGCTTGGCCACAGGGGGCGGGAACACCATATATTTT. Protein product: CASSLATGGGNTIYF.

The rearrangement links TRBV6-4 to TRBJ2-3; 9 bases are a match to TRBD2. Germline V CDR1 and CDR2: MRHNA, SNTAGT. The CDR3 spans 18 residues. With V trimmed by 9 bases and J by 4 bases, 20 bases remained unmatched. CDR3 amino acids: CARAGGEGFYILPDTQYF. In DNA, the CDR3 is TGTGCCAGGGCGGGAGGGGAGGGGTTCTACATCTTACCAGATACGCAGTATTTT.

The rearrangement joins TRBV4-3 to TRBJ2-5, with D perhaps matching TRBD1 (5 bases). This CDR3 contains 17 residues. Germline V lookup: CDR1 LGHNA, CDR2 YSLEER. V gave up 1 base and J gave up 2 bases, with 17 bases separating them. This CDR3 is CASSQALFGRTQETQYF. CDR3 sequence (DNA): TGCGCCAGCAGCCAAGCCCTTTTTGGGCGGACACAAGAGACCCAGTACTTC.

The chain recombines TRBV7-2 with TRBJ1-5, with 7 bases identical to TRBD1. CDR3 length equals 16 residues. Losses at the gene ends were 2 bases for V and 0 bases for J; bases not matched to a gene: 4. Germline V gives CDR1 SGHTA, CDR2 FQGNSA. The CDR3 sequence is CASSLWRDSSNQPQHF. The CDR3 DNA sequence: TGTGCCAGCAGCTTATGGAGGGACAGTAGCAATCAGCCCCAGCATTTT.

The genes are TRBV28 and TRBJ1-1; D may be TRBD1 (5 bases). Germline CDR1 is MDHEN and CDR2 is SYDVKM. Trimming took off 5 bases at V and 5 bases at J, with 15 bases between the two ends. CDR3 size: 14 residues. Here the CDR3 reads CASSPRGGSTEAFF. For the CDR3, the DNA is TGTGCCAGCAGTCCGCGGGGGGGGTCGACTGAAGCTTTCTTT.

The V and J genes are TRBV10-3 and TRBJ2-5, with D possibly TRBD1 on 5 matching bases. This CDR3 region has 18 residues. Between the trimmed V and J ends, which lost 0 bases and 5 bases, there was a span of 22 bases. Germline V gene sequence: CDR1 ENHRY, CDR2 SYGVKD. The CDR3: CAISESALQTDKGETQYF. CDR3 nucleotide sequence: TGTGCCATCAGTGAGTCGGCCCTTCAGACGGACAAGGGGGAGACCCAGTACTTC.

This CDR3 is CASSLGSGETQYF. DNA for the CDR3: TGTGCCAGCAGTTTAGGGTCCGGAGAGACCCAGTACTTC. V usage is TRBV12-3 or TRBV12-4 and J usage is TRBJ2-5, with D unclear. The V and J ends lost 1 base and 4 bases respectively, with 7 bases between them. There are 13 residues in the CDR3.

CDR3 loop: CASSESAGGSVGTDTQYF. CDR3 bases: TGTGCCAGCAGTGAATCCGCCGGGGGTAGCGTTGGGACAGATACGCAGTATTTT. The V call is TRBV25-1, the J call TRBJ2-3; D is possibly TRBD2 (6 bases). CDR3 length: 18 amino acids. Germline CDR1 and CDR2: MGHDK and SYGVNS. The germline V and J ends were trimmed by 1 base and 3 bases, with 20 bases remaining between them.